Below, 20 T cell receptor beta chains from the same sample are listed, as sequenced in a study of blood T cells in healthy people across ages. A sample-barcoded 5' primer and a J-beta primer mix were used in a second PCR of about 7 to 12 cycles. TCRdb re-derived calls from the 5' RACE reads in MiXCR, one entry per CDR3 protein. This sample has fewer than 1.5 million distinct CDR3 sequences, with about 43% found just once. The sample consisted of blood. These receptors all stem from a woman between 18 and 30 years old in good health.

This clonotype was detected a few times. The chain joins TRBV29-1 to TRBJ2-1; TRBD1 matches 11 bases. Germline CDR1 and CDR2: SQVTM and ANQGSEA. The CDR3 is 15 amino acids. V dropped 8 bases and J dropped 7; count of bases not matched to a gene: 13. This chain's CDR3 is CSLALWTGGINEQFF. CDR3 DNA: TGCAGCCTGGCGTTATGGACAGGGGGCATAAATGAGCAGTTCTTC.

This clonotype has more than one count but fewer than ten. The J gene is TRBJ1-1, the V gene TRBV7-2, with 9 bases identical to TRBD1. Looked up from germline, CDR1 is SGHTA and CDR2 is FQGNSA. The CDR3 consists of 14 residues. Unmatched junction bases numbered 6, after V lost 5 bases and J lost 5 bases. The CDR3 DNA is TGTGCCAGCAGCCGGGACAGGGCGTCGACTGAAGCTTTCTTT. Translated, it gives CASSRDRASTEAFF.

This chain uses TRBV3-1 with TRBJ2-2; 7 nucleotides agree with TRBD2. The germline gives CDR1 LGHDT, CDR2 YNNKEL (reference sequence). The CDR3 contains 15 residues. V dropped 6 bases and J dropped 5; count of bases not matched to a gene: 9. CDR3 loop: CASRQAGVGTGELFF. As DNA, the CDR3 is TGTGCCAGCAGGCAGGCGGGAGTAGGGACCGGGGAGCTGTTTTTT.

A few counts support this clonotype. This chain connects TRBV20-1 to TRBJ2-7; possible D gene TRBD2, 6 bases. The V end lost 2 bases, the J end lost 6 bases, and 8 bases lay between the germline ends. CDR1 and CDR2 (germline): DFQATT, SNEGSKA (reference sequence). The CDR3 spans 11 residues. For the CDR3, the DNA is TGCAGTGCTAGACGCGGGGCCGAGCAGTACTTC. It specifies CSARRGAEQYF.

The CDR3 nucleotides read TGTGCCAGCAGCTTATCGGATAGGGGGCGGCAAGAGACCCAGTACTTC. Its protein is CASSLSDRGRQETQYF. V usage is TRBV7-9 and J usage is TRBJ2-5; 7 positions match TRBD1. V lost 2 bases to trimming and J lost 2 bases; unmatched junction nucleotides: 8. The V gene's germline CDR1 is SEHNR and CDR2 FQNEAQ (reference sequence). This CDR3 comprises 16 residues.

This clonotype appeared a few times. V and J are TRBV20-1 and TRBJ2-3; perhaps TRBD2 as D (5 bases). Germline-derived CDR1 and CDR2 are DFQATT and SNEGSKA (reference sequence). Trimming removed 0 bases from V and 2 bases from J, with 15 bases in between. This CDR3 has 16 residues. The CDR3 protein is CSARDLNPEVTDTQYF. The CDR3 region has the DNA TGCAGTGCTAGAGATTTGAACCCGGAGGTCACAGATACGCAGTATTTT.

This clonotype was seen more than once but under ten times. CDR3 region: CSARDENRGYEQYF. DNA for the CDR3: TGCAGTGCTAGAGATGAAAACAGGGGGTACGAGCAGTACTTC. This chain connects TRBV20-1 to TRBJ2-7, with TRBD1 identical over 8 bases. The CDR3 contains 14 residues. The J segment lost 4 bases and the V segment lost 0 bases, leaving 5 bases of the junction unmatched. The V gene's germline CDR1 is DFQATT and CDR2 SNEGSKA (reference sequence).

The chain links TRBV7-9 to TRBJ2-1, with TRBD2 matching over 13 bases. The trim removed 5 bases at V and 5 bases at J, leaving 6 bases unmatched. Germline CDR1 is SEHNR and CDR2 is FQNEAQ (reference sequence). This CDR3 has 16 amino acids. The CDR3 loop is CASSPGLAGNHNEQFF. The CDR3 bases are TGTGCCAGCAGCCCGGGACTAGCGGGAAATCACAATGAGCAGTTCTTC.

V gene TRBV3-1 combines with J gene TRBJ1-2; D is possibly TRBD1 (5 bases). Germline CDR1 and CDR2: LGHDT and YNNKEL (reference sequence). Trimming shortened V by 1 base and J by 5 bases, and 29 bases separated the two germline ends. The CDR3 is made up of 20 amino acids. In nucleotides, the CDR3 is TGTGCCAGCAGCCAAGGAAGGGGTCGGGACGTCCTCATCTCGCGGTATGGCTACACCTTC. This encodes CASSQGRGRDVLISRYGYTF. The full variable domain, in which reference TRBV3-1 and TRBJ1-2 provide the parts outside the CDR3, is DTAVSQTPKYLVTQMGNDKSIKCEQNLGHDTMYWYKQDSKKFLKIMFSYNNKELIINETVPNRFSPKSPDKAHLNLHINSLELGDSAVYFCASSQGRGRDVLISRYGYTFGSGTRLTVV.

The V and J genes are TRBV28 and TRBJ2-4; tentative D call: TRBD2 (7 bases). The CDR3 is 15 amino acids. The V and J ends lost 2 bases and 6 bases respectively, with 14 bases between them. The germline V gene has CDR1 MDHEN and CDR2 SYDVKM. DNA for the CDR3: TGTGCCAGCAGTTTAGGGCCAGGGGAGGGAAACATTCAGTACTTC. Its protein is CASSLGPGEGNIQYF.

This clonotype was seen just once. The V and J genes are TRBV5-1 and TRBJ2-1, with 7 bases identical to TRBD2. The J call may be incorrect, as the DNA end agrees better with TRBJ2-7. The germline V gene has CDR1 SGHRS and CDR2 YFSETQ. This CDR3 region has 13 residues. Here the CDR3 DNA reads TGCGCCAGCAGCCTAGCGGTCTGGGATGAGCAGTACTTC. This codes for CASSLAVWDEQYF.

The CDR3 region has the DNA TGCAGTGCTAGACCTTTCCGGGACTCAGGATACGAGCAGTACTTC. This gives the protein CSARPFRDSGYEQYF. The chain joins TRBV20-1 to TRBJ2-5; a possible D gene is TRBD2 (6 bases). Near its end, the DNA agrees better with TRBJ2-7, so the J call may be wrong. Per germline, CDR1 DFQATT and CDR2 SNEGSKA (reference sequence). The CDR3 runs to 15 residues.

The chain recombines TRBV4-1 with TRBJ2-3; perhaps TRBD2 as D (6 bases). The CDR3 runs 16 residues. The germline V gene encodes CDR1 MGHRA and CDR2 YSYEKL. Trimming pared 6 bases from V and 3 bases from J, leaving 19 bases between. The CDR3 here is CASSPGGWSVTDTQYF. DNA of the CDR3: TGCGCCAGCAGTCCTGGGGGGTGGTCGGTTACAGATACGCAGTATTTT.

In the case of this clonotype: One base away lies a much larger clone, so this may be a sequencing read error. This sequence joins TRBV3-1 and TRBJ2-4; the D gene could be TRBD1 or TRBD2 (5 bases each). The J call may not be correct, given that the DNA end is closer to TRBJ2-7. Germline V gene data show CDR1 as LGHDT and CDR2 as YNNKEL (reference sequence). CDR3 length: 14 residues. CDR3 nucleotide sequence: TGTGCCAGCGGCCAACCGACCCCAGGGAGCGAGCAGTACTTC. It translates to CASGQPTPGSEQYF.

This clonotype was detected only a few times. The chain has TRBV29-1 and TRBJ1-2, with TRBD1 matching 8 bases. The germline V gene has CDR1 SQVTM and CDR2 ANQGSEA. The CDR3 has 13 residues. V lost 5 bases, J lost 5 bases, and 7 bases stayed unmatched. The CDR3 reads CSVRGGQEYGYTF. CDR3 nucleotides: TGCAGCGTTAGGGGGGGACAGGAGTATGGCTACACCTTC.

In the case of this clonotype: A read error may explain this, as a much larger clone is one base away. The chain carries TRBV5-6 and TRBJ2-3; 11 nucleotides agree with TRBD2. Losses at the gene ends were 1 base for V and 10 bases for J; bases not matched to a gene: 5. From germline, CDR1 is SGHDT and CDR2 YYEEEE. This CDR3 spans 14 amino acids. In DNA, the CDR3 is TGTGCCAGCAGCTTGAGACTAGCGGGAAGTGCGCAGTATTTT. It is translated as CASSLRLAGSAQYF. Filled out from reference TRBV5-6 and TRBJ2-3, the complete variable domain reads DAGVTQSPTHLIKTRGQQVTLRCSPKSGHDTVSWYQQALGQGPQFIFQYYEEEERQRGNFPDRFSGHQFPNYSSELNVNALLLGDSALYLCASSLRLAGSAQYFGPGTRLTVL.

The CDR3 DNA follows: TGTGCCATCAGCCGAGGACAGGGCACGTCCCACGAGCAGTACTTC. Protein sequence: CAISRGQGTSHEQYF. The V gene is TRBV10-3, the J gene TRBJ2-5; 8 bases line up with TRBD1. The J call may be in error: the DNA end matches TRBJ2-7 better. CDR3 size: 15 residues. Germline V gives CDR1 ENHRY, CDR2 SYGVKD.

This rearrangement joins TRBV20-1 to TRBJ1-1, with D possibly being TRBD1 (5 bases). V was cut by 6 bases and J by 5 bases, with 13 bases left in between. The CDR3 is 12 residues long. Germline V gives CDR1 DFQATT, CDR2 SNEGSKA (reference sequence). CDR3 in DNA: TGCAGTGCCCGCCTGGGGGGAACTGAAGCTTTCTTT. Translation: CSARLGGTEAFF.

This clonotype has more than one count but fewer than ten. The chain recombines TRBV6-2 or TRBV6-3 with TRBJ2-5; TRBD2 is a possible D gene (6 bases). This CDR3 is built from 16 residues. The V end was cut by 4 bases, the J end by 6 bases, with 21 bases between. Germline CDR1 and CDR2: MNHEY and SVGEGT. CDR3 protein: CASSFPKSRLVKTQYF. The CDR3 nucleotides read TGTGCCAGCAGTTTCCCAAAGTCTCGACTAGTAAAGACCCAGTACTTC.

The chain couples TRBV5-1 to TRBJ2-3; D is perhaps TRBD2 (6 bases). From germline, CDR1 is SGHRS and CDR2 YFSETQ. The CDR3 is made up of 14 amino acids. V lost 4 bases to trimming and J lost 6 bases, with 15 bases between them. CDR3 nucleotide sequence: TGCGCCAGCAGCGCTGGGGGGTCAAGGGATACGCAGTATTTT. This encodes CASSAGGSRDTQYF. Variable domain in full (rest from reference TRBV5-1 and TRBJ2-3): KAGVTQTPRYLIKTRGQQVTLSCSPISGHRSVSWYQQTPGQGLQFLFEYFSETQRNKGNFPGRFSGRQFSNSRSEMNVSTLELGDSALYLCASSAGGSRDTQYFGPGTRLTVL.